The clone carrying this T cell receptor (beta chain) showed up many times. Its antigen is not known. The data derive from a study of neurological immune-mediated disorders. The cDNA was synthesized by 5'RACE incorporating 10-nucleotide random UMIs. MiXCR, run by TCRdb on the 5' RACE reads, gives a single entry per CDR3 protein. There are tens of thousands of distinct CDR3 sequences in the sample; around 5.2% occur only once, and approximately 7.4% lies in the top ten. Whole-study findings and limits: Expansion of TCR clones was greatest in HTLV-1-associated myelopathy and smallest in multiple sclerosis, where it fell below that of healthy controls.

The receptor was derived from a man between 18 and 35 years old with multiple sclerosis. Sequenced sample: PBMCs.

The DNA for the CDR3 is TGCAGCGTTGAGGGTAGCACCGGGGAGCTGTTTTTT. Residues: CSVEGSTGELFF. The chain is built from TRBV29-1 and TRBJ2-2, with D unresolved. The ends were cut back, 3 bases at V and 4 bases at J, with 6 bases in the middle. CDR1 SQVTM and CDR2 ANQGSEA come from the germline V gene. This CDR3 contains 12 residues.